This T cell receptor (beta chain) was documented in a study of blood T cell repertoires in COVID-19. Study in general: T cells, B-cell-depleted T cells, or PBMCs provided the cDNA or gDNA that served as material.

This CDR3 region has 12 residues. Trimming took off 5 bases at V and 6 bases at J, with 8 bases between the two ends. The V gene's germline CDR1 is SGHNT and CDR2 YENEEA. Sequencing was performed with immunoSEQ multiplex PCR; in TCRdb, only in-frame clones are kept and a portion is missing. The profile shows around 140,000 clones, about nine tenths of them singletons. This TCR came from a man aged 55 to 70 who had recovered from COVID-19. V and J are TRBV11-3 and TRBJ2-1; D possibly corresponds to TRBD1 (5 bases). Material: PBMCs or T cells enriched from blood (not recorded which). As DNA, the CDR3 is TGTGCCAGCAGCACTCAGGGCAATGAGCAGTTCTTC. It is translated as CASSTQGNEQFF.